The 4 T cell receptor beta chains below come from one sample, sequenced in a study of blood T cell repertoires in COVID-19. The protocol was immunoSEQ multiplex PCR, while the TCRdb copy is restricted to in-frame clones and leaves out a portion. The sample shows roughly 100,000 clones, around 85% of them seen only once. Sequenced input: peripheral blood. The receptors here all came from a woman aged 80 or over with active or convalescent COVID-19.

This rearrangement joins TRBV28 to TRBJ1-5; D is undetermined. The V end lost 6 bases, the J end lost 2 bases, and 11 bases lay between the germline ends. CDR1 MDHEN and CDR2 SYDVKM come from the germline V gene. CDR3 size: 14 residues. The CDR3 is CASSPADGNQPQHF. CDR3 DNA: TGTGCCAGCAGCCCGGCGGATGGCAATCAGCCCCAGCATTTT.

CDR3 nucleotide sequence: TGTGCCAGCAGCTCCGGACTGGGAGGGGAGACCCAGTACTTC. It translates to CASSSGLGGETQYF. The chain couples TRBV7-2 to TRBJ2-5; 7 nucleotides match TRBD2. The length of the CDR3 is 14 residues. Germline V gene sequence: CDR1 SGHTA, CDR2 FQGNSA. J lost 5 bases, V lost 4 bases, and 7 bases had no gene match. Complete variable domain (other parts from reference TRBV7-2 and TRBJ2-5): GAGVSQSPSNKVTEKGKDVELRCDPISGHTALYWYRQSLGQGLEFLIYFQGNSAPDKSGLPSDRFSAERTGGSVSTLTIQRTQQEDSAVYLCASSSGLGGETQYFGPGTRLLVL.

The V call is TRBV19, the J call TRBJ2-3, with D perhaps TRBD1 (5 bases). The CDR3 runs to 13 residues. Trimming removed 8 bases from V and 2 bases from J, with 11 bases in between. The V gene's germline CDR1 is LNHDA and CDR2 SQIVND (reference sequence). CDR3 sequence: CASLGHYTDTQYF. The CDR3 nucleotides read TGTGCCAGTTTAGGACACTACACAGATACGCAGTATTTT. The full variable domain, rest sourced from reference TRBV19 and TRBJ2-3, is DGGITQSPKYLFRKEGQNVTLSCEQNLNHDAMYWYRQDPGQGLRLIYYSQIVNDFQKGDIAEGYSVSREKKESFPLTVTSAQKNPTAFYLCASLGHYTDTQYFGPGTRLTVL.

This clone was picked up one time. V usage is TRBV29-1 and J usage is TRBJ2-7; 9 nucleotides align to TRBD1. Germline V gene data show CDR1 as SQVTM and CDR2 as ANQGSEA. Trimming at V came to 6 bases and at J to 5 bases, leaving 2 bases not matched to a gene. This CDR3 is built from 11 residues. CDR3 sequence: CSVTGGNEQYF. DNA for the CDR3: TGCAGCGTCACAGGGGGCAACGAGCAGTACTTC.